The sequence of this T cell receptor beta chain was determined in a study of cytomegalovirus exposure and HLA in healthy donors. Findings and caveats of the study: Overall, about 160 TCR beta chains were annotated as cytomegalovirus-associated. Later, an analysis found that TCR clusters from the first cohort tended to co-occur in the 120 validation repertoires.

This table comes from immunoSEQ multiplex PCR, and its TCRdb copy is limited to in-frame clones, with some not included. The repertoire consists of about 190,000 clones, with about 82% occurring once and the leading ten covering almost 1.5%. Germline CDR1 reads SQVTM; CDR2 reads ANQGSEA. V was trimmed by 0 bases and J by 5 bases, leaving 20 bases between them. There are 16 residues in the CDR3. This clone came up once. Its antigen is unidentified. This rearrangement joins TRBV29-1 to TRBJ2-7; D is possibly TRBD1 (6 bases). The sample comprised PBMCs. The receptor was derived from a young woman in good health and CMV-seronegative. The CDR3 sequence: CSVEDRLRGQGDEQYF. CDR3 DNA: TGCAGCGTTGAAGATCGCCTCAGGGGACAAGGCGACGAGCAGTACTTC.